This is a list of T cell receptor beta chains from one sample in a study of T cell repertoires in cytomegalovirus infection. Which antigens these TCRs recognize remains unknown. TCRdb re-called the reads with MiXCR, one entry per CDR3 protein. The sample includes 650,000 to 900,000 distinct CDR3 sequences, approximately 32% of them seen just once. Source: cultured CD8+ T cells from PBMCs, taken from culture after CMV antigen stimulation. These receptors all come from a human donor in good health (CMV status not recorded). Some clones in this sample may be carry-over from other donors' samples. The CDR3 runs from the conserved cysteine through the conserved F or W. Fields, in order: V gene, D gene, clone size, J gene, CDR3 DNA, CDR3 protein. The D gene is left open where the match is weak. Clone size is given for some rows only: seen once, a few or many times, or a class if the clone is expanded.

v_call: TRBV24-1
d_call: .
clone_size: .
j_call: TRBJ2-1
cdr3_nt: TGTGCCACCAGTGATCAGACAGTTTACAATGAGCAGTTCTTC
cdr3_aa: CATSDQTVYNEQFF

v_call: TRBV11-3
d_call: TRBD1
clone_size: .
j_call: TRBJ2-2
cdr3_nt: TGTGCCAGCAGCTTAGATTCCTGGACAGGGGGCGCGGACGGGGAGCTGTTTTTT
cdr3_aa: CASSLDSWTGGADGELFF

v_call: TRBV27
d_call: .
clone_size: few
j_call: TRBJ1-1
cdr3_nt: TGTGCCAGCAGTTCTATCCCGGACGGGAACACTGAAGCTTTCTTT
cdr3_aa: CASSSIPDGNTEAFF

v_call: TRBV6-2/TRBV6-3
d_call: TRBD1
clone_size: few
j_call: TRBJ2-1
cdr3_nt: TGTGCCAGCACCGTTGCCGGGACAGGGTACAATGAGCAGTTCTTC
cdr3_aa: CASTVAGTGYNEQFF

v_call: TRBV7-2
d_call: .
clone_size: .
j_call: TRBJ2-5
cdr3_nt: TGTGCCAGCAGCGATGGACAGCAAGAGACCCAGTACTTC
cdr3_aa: CASSDGQQETQYF

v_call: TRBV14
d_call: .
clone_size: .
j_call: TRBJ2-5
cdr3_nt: TGTGCCAGCAGCCAAGATTACGGACGGCAGGAGAGGTCAGTAGGGTATCAGACCCAGTACTTC
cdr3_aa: CASSQDYGRQERSVGYQTQYF

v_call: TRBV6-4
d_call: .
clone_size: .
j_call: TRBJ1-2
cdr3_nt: TGTGCCAGCAGATTGGACAGTAACTATGGCTACACCTTC
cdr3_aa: CASRLDSNYGYTF

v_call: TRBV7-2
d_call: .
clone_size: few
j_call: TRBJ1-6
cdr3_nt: TGTGCCAGCAGCCTGGACAGATTCTTATCGGTACGTTCCCCCCTCCACTTT
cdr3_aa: CASSLDRFLSVRSPLHF

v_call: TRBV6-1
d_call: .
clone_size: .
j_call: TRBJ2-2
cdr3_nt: TGTGCCAGCAGTGAACGCCTTGGCGCGAACACCGGGGAGCTGTTTTTT
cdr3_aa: CASSERLGANTGELFF

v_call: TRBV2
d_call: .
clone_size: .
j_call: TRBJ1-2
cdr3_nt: TGTGCCAGCAGTGAAGCGCTAAGAGTCAACTATGGCTACACCTTC
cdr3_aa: CASSEALRVNYGYTF

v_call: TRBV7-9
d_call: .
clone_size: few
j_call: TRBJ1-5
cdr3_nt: TGTGCCAGCAGCTTAGCGGGGTTGGTGTGGCCGGAGGCCCAGCATTTT
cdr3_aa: CASSLAGLVWPEAQHF

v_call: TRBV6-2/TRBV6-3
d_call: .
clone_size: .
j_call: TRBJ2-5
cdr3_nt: TGTGCCAGCAGTTATCGGATGTACAATAGGGAAGAGACCCAGTACTTC
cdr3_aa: CASSYRMYNREETQYF

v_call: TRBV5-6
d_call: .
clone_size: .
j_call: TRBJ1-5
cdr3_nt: TGTGCCAGCAGCTTTATGGGGGGCTGGAGCAATCAGCCCCAGCATTTT
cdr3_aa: CASSFMGGWSNQPQHF

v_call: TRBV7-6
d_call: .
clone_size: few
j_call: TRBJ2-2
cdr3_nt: TGTGCCAGCAGGACCTTCCCCGGGGAGCTGTTTTTT
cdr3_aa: CASRTFPGELFF

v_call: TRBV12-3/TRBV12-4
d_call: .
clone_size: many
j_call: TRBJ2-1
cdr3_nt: TGTGCCAGCAGTTTAAAGGGACCGCCGGGGCAGTTCTTC
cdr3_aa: CASSLKGPPGQFF

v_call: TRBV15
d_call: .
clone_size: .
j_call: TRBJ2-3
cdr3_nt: TGTGCCACCAGCAGAGAAAGGGGGACTACGCAGTATTTT
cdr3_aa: CATSRERGTTQYF

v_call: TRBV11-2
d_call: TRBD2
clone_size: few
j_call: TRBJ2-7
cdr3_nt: TGTGCCTCCACGCTGGGGGGGTGGGAGCAGTACTTC
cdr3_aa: CASTLGGWEQYF

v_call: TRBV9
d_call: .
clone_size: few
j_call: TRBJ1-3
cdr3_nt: TGTGCCAGCAGCGTAGAACACGTACTCTCTGGAAACACCATATATTTT
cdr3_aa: CASSVEHVLSGNTIYF

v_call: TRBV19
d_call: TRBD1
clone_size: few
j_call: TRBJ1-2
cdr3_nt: TGTGCCAGTAGTATAGGGGACAGGGAAGAGGATGGCTACACCTTC
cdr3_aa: CASSIGDREEDGYTF

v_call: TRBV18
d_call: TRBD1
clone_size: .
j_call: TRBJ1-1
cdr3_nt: TGTGCCAGCTCACCAACCAGGGGACAGGGGATCTTGGGAAGGAACACTGAAGCTTTCTTT
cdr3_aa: CASSPTRGQGILGRNTEAFF

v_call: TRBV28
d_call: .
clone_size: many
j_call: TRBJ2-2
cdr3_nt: TGTGCCAGCAGTCCCATTCTCGGTTGGGGAAACACCGGGGAGCTGTTTTTT
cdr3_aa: CASSPILGWGNTGELFF

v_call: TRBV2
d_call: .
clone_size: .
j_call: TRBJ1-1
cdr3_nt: TGTGCCAGCAGGGACAGTTGGGGCACTGAAGCTTTCTTT
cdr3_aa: CASRDSWGTEAFF

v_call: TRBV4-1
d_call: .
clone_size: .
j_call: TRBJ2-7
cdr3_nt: TGCGCCAGCAGCCAAGGTGAGGACGTTTCCTACGAGCAGTACTTC
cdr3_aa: CASSQGEDVSYEQYF

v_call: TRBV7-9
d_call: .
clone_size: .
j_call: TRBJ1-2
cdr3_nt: TGTGCCAGCAGCTTAGCGGCAGGGTCTGAGGATGGCTACACCTTC
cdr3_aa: CASSLAAGSEDGYTF

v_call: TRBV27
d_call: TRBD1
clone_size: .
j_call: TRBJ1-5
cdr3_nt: TGTGCCAGTAAGACAGGGTTTAGTAGCAATCAGCCCCAGCATTTT
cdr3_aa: CASKTGFSSNQPQHF

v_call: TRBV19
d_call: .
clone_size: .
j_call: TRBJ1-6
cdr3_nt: TGTGCCAGTACCATCGGGGGAGGCTCACCCCTCCACTTT
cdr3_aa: CASTIGGGSPLHF

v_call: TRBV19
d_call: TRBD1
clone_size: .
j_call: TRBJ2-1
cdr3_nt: TGTGCCAGTAAGACAGGGGGGCCCTACAATGAGCAGTTCTTC
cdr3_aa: CASKTGGPYNEQFF

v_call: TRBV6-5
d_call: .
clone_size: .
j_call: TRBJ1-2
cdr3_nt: TGTGCCAGCAGGCCTTTTCCAGGGGATGGCTACACCTTC
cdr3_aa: CASRPFPGDGYTF

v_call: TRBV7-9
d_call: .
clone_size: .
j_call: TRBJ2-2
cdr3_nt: TGTGCCAGCAGCCCCCTGAAGCATGCTGGGGAGCTGTTTTTT
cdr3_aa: CASSPLKHAGELFF

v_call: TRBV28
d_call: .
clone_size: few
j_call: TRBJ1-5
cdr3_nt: TGTGCCAGCAGTCTCGGGGCAGGGAATTTATATAGCAATCAGCCCCAGCATTTT
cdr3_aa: CASSLGAGNLYSNQPQHF

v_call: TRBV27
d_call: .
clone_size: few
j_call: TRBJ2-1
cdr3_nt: TGTGCCACCTCACGGACGGGGATCAGGTCCTACAATGAGCAGTTCTTC
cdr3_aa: CATSRTGIRSYNEQFF

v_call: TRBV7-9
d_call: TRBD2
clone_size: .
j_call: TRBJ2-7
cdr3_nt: TGTGCCAGCAGCCCTGTTCGGAGCGGGACCTCCTACGAGCAGTACTTC
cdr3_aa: CASSPVRSGTSYEQYF

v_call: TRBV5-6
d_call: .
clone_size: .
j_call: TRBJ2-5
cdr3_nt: TGTGCCAGCAGCTTGGAGGTTTCCCGCGGAGAGACCCAGTACTTC
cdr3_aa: CASSLEVSRGETQYF

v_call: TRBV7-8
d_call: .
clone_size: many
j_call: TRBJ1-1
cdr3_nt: TGTGCCTCTGCGGATAGACAGACGAACACTGAAGCTTTCTTT
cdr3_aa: CASADRQTNTEAFF

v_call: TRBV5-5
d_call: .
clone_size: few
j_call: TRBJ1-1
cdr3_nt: TGTGCCAGCAGCAATCATGGCACTGAAGCTTTCTTT
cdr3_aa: CASSNHGTEAFF

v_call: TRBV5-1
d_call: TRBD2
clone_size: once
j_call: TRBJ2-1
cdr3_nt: TGCGCCAGCAGCTTGGGAGCGGGGCACGGCAATGAGCAGTTCTTC
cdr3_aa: CASSLGAGHGNEQFF

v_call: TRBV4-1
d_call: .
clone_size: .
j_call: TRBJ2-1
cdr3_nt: TGTGTCAGCAGCGAAGGGGGGGCCTACAATGAGCAGTTCTTC
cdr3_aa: CVSSEGGAYNEQFF

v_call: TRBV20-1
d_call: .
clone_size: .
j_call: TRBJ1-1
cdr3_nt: TGCAGTGCTTTTGACGGGTGGGACACTGAAGCTTTCTTT
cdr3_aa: CSAFDGWDTEAFF

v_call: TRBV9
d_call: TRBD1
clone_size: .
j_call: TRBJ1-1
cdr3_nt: TGTACCAGCAGCCCCCCCGACAGGGGGCTGGTTTTCTTT
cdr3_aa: CTSSPPDRGLVFF

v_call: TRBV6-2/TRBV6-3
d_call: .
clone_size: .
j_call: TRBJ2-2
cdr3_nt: TGTGCCAGCAGTTGGGCGAGAGGGGAGCTGTTTTTT
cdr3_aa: CASSWARGELFF

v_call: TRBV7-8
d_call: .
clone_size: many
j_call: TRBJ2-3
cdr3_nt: TGTGCCAGCAGCTTAATCGGGGCGAGCACAGATACGCAGTATTTT
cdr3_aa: CASSLIGASTDTQYF

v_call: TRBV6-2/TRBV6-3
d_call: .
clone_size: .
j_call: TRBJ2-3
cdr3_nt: TGTGCCAGCACCGGGGACGGATACACAGATACGCAGTATTTT
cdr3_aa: CASTGDGYTDTQYF

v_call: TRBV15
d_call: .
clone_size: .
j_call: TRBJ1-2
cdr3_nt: TGTGCCACCAGCAGAGATCCTGGGACTAACTATGGCTACACCTTC
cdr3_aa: CATSRDPGTNYGYTF

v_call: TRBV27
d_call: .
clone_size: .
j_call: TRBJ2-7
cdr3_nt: TGTGCCAGCGGAACAGCCTACGAGCAGTACTTC
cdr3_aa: CASGTAYEQYF

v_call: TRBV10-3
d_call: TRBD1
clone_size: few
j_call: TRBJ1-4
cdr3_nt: TGTGCCATCAGTGGTCAGGGGGATGAAAAACTGTTTTTT
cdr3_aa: CAISGQGDEKLFF

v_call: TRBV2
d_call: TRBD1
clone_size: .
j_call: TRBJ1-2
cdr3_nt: TGTGCCATCCAGACAGGGGGATACTATGGCTACACCTTC
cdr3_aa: CAIQTGGYYGYTF

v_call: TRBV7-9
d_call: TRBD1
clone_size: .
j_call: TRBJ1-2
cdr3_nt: TGTGCCAGCAGCTCCCTGCCAGGGGGCGCGGGCTATGGCTACACCTTC
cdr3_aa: CASSSLPGGAGYGYTF

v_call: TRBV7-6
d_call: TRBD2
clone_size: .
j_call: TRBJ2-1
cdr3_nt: TGTGCCAGCAGCCCGGGACTAGCGGGGGGGCCGGGGTACAATGAGCAGTTCTTC
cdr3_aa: CASSPGLAGGPGYNEQFF

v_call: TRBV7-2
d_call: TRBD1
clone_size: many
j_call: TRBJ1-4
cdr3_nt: TGTGCCAGCAGCCCCTGGACAGGGGGCTTGAATGAAAAACTGTTTTTT
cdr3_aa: CASSPWTGGLNEKLFF

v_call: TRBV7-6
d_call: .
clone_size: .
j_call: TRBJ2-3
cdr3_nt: TGTGCCAGCAGTCCTTGGTCAGCCACAGATACGCAGTATTTT
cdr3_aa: CASSPWSATDTQYF

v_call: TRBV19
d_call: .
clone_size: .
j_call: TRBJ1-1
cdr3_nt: TGTGCCAGTACGGCAGCTAAGAACACTGAAGCTTTCTTT
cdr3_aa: CASTAAKNTEAFF